This is a list of T cell receptor beta chains from one sample in a study of cytotoxic CD8 clonotypes in ibrutinib-treated CLL. Using immunoSEQ multiplex PCR, the repertoire was profiled, and TCRdb retains in-frame clones only, with some absent. The sample has about 15,000 clones, 52% seen once; the top ten hold roughly a third. Sequenced here: PBMCs, sampled at an approximately 26-month disease-progression time point, from a patient treated with ibrutinib. Receptors were obtained from a human donor with chronic lymphocytic leukemia. The CDR3 runs from the conserved cysteine through the conserved F or W. A D gene is named only where the DNA matches it firmly. Clone size is shown for a subset of rows, as once, few, many or a class of expanded clone.

V: TRBV2
size: .
D: .
J: TRBJ1-1
CDR3: CASSQDRKAFF
DNA: TGTGCCAGCAGTCAGGACAGAAAAGCTTTCTTT

V: TRBV14
size: .
D: .
J: TRBJ2-7
CDR3: CASSQGKGTYEQYF
DNA: TGTGCCAGCAGCCAGGGTAAGGGGACCTACGAGCAGTACTTC

V: TRBV4-1
size: .
D: .
J: TRBJ2-5
CDR3: CASSRRLSGEGQETQYF
DNA: TGCGCCAGCAGCCGCCGACTATCGGGGGAAGGACAAGAGACCCAGTACTTC

V: TRBV7-9
size: .
D: .
J: TRBJ2-5
CDR3: CASSLVGGQETQYF
DNA: TGTGCCAGCAGCTTAGTCGGAGGACAAGAGACCCAGTACTTC

V: TRBV5-4
size: few
D: .
J: TRBJ1-2
CDR3: CASSPDAYGYTF
DNA: TGTGCCAGCAGCCCCGACGCGTATGGCTACACCTTC

V: TRBV7-8
size: .
D: TRBD1
J: TRBJ1-1
CDR3: CASSLGNRGLTEAFF
DNA: TGTGCCAGCAGCTTAGGGAACAGGGGGCTCACTGAAGCTTTCTTT

V: TRBV9
size: .
D: .
J: TRBJ1-1
CDR3: CASSISGNTEAFF
DNA: TGTGCCAGCAGCATAAGTGGGAACACTGAAGCTTTCTTT

V: TRBV19
size: .
D: .
J: TRBJ1-3
CDR3: CASSIGDKYSGNTIYF
DNA: TGTGCCAGTAGTATAGGGGACAAATACTCTGGAAACACCATATATTTT

V: TRBV9
size: .
D: .
J: TRBJ2-3
CDR3: CASSEQRLDTQYF
DNA: TGTGCCAGCAGCGAACAGCGGTTAGATACGCAGTATTTT

V: TRBV4-1
size: .
D: .
J: TRBJ1-6
CDR3: CASSQAPSYSPLHF
DNA: TGCGCCAGCAGCCAAGCTCCGAGTTATTCACCCCTCCACTTT

V: TRBV19
size: once
D: .
J: TRBJ2-2
CDR3: CASSIDWRNTGELFF
DNA: TGTGCCAGTAGTATAGATTGGAGGAACACCGGGGAGCTGTTTTTT

V: TRBV5-1
size: .
D: .
J: TRBJ2-3
CDR3: CASSLDDTDTQYF
DNA: TGCGCCAGCAGCTTGGATGACACAGATACGCAGTATTTT

V: TRBV25-1
size: medium-sized
D: .
J: TRBJ1-2
CDR3: CASSETGLLAYGYTF
DNA: TGTGCCAGCAGTGAAACAGGGCTCCTGGCCTATGGCTACACCTTC

V: TRBV27
size: few
D: .
J: TRBJ2-2
CDR3: CASSLGNTGELFF
DNA: TGTGCCAGCAGTTTAGGGAACACCGGGGAGCTGTTTTTT

V: TRBV25-1
size: few
D: TRBD1
J: TRBJ1-6
CDR3: CASSDSGQLNSPLHF
DNA: TGTGCCAGCAGTGACTCGGGACAGCTTAATTCACCCCTCCACTTT

V: TRBV9
size: .
D: TRBD1
J: TRBJ2-2
CDR3: CASSVTGGSKTGELFF
DNA: TGTGCCAGCAGCGTTACAGGGGGTTCTAAGACCGGGGAGCTGTTTTTT

V: TRBV9
size: .
D: .
J: TRBJ2-1
CDR3: CASSVPHKSSYNEQFF
DNA: TGTGCCAGCAGCGTCCCACACAAGAGCTCCTACAATGAGCAGTTCTTC

V: TRBV5-6
size: .
D: .
J: TRBJ1-1
CDR3: CASTPEPGHNTEAFF
DNA: TGTGCCAGCACCCCAGAGCCGGGACATAACACTGAAGCTTTCTTT

V: TRBV5-4
size: .
D: .
J: TRBJ1-3
CDR3: CASSLDTSGNTIYF
DNA: TGTGCCAGCAGCTTGGACACCTCTGGAAACACCATATATTTT

V: TRBV18
size: .
D: TRBD1
J: TRBJ2-2
CDR3: CASSPYSGTGNTGELFF
DNA: TGTGCCAGCTCACCATATTCTGGGACAGGGAACACCGGGGAGCTGTTTTTT

V: TRBV5-6
size: .
D: .
J: TRBJ1-6
CDR3: CASSLQGHSPLHF
DNA: TGTGCCAGCAGCTTGCAGGGACATTCACCCCTCCACTTT

V: TRBV4-2
size: .
D: TRBD2
J: TRBJ2-1
CDR3: CASSRRTGLGSYNEQFF
DNA: TGTGCCAGCAGCCGACGAACCGGACTAGGATCCTACAATGAGCAGTTCTTC

V: TRBV7-9
size: .
D: .
J: TRBJ1-1
CDR3: CASSVVASVEAFF
DNA: TGTGCCAGCAGCGTCGTGGCCTCGGTTGAAGCTTTCTTT

V: TRBV6-5
size: .
D: .
J: TRBJ2-3
CDR3: CASSSLSTSTDTQYF
DNA: TGTGCCAGCAGCTCCCTTAGCACTAGCACAGATACGCAGTATTTT

V: TRBV11-2
size: .
D: .
J: TRBJ2-1
CDR3: CASSLRSGASNEQFF
DNA: TGTGCCAGCAGCTTAAGAAGTGGGGCGAGCAATGAGCAGTTCTTC

V: TRBV9
size: .
D: .
J: TRBJ1-1
CDR3: CASSVVARGNTEAFF
DNA: TGTGCCAGCAGCGTAGTGGCGCGGGGGAACACTGAAGCTTTCTTT

V: TRBV29-1
size: .
D: .
J: TRBJ2-1
CDR3: CSVDRDTPANEQFF
DNA: TGCAGCGTTGATAGAGACACCCCTGCGAATGAGCAGTTCTTC

V: TRBV4-1
size: few
D: TRBD1
J: TRBJ1-2
CDR3: CASSQDPPDRGYGYTF
DNA: TGCGCCAGCAGCCAAGATCCCCCGGACAGGGGGTACGGCTACACCTTC

V: TRBV10-3
size: .
D: .
J: TRBJ2-3
CDR3: CAISAGDRYTDTQYF
DNA: TGTGCCATCAGCGCAGGGGATAGGTACACAGATACGCAGTATTTT

V: TRBV7-8
size: .
D: .
J: TRBJ2-7
CDR3: CASSPEGRIYEQYF
DNA: TGTGCCAGCAGCCCAGAGGGGAGAATCTACGAGCAGTACTTC

V: TRBV5-1
size: few
D: .
J: TRBJ2-2
CDR3: CASSLDWGPGELFF
DNA: TGCGCCAGCTCCTTGGATTGGGGGCCCGGGGAGCTGTTTTTT

V: TRBV4-2
size: .
D: .
J: TRBJ2-7
CDR3: CASSQVGQEYEQYF
DNA: TGTGCCAGCAGCCAAGTAGGTCAGGAGTACGAGCAGTACTTC

V: TRBV19
size: .
D: .
J: TRBJ1-2
CDR3: CASSIVYGVQGYTF
DNA: TGTGCCAGTAGTATAGTCTACGGGGTTCAGGGCTACACCTTC

V: TRBV30
size: .
D: .
J: TRBJ1-2
CDR3: CAWSVGQGAARGTF
DNA: .

V: TRBV30
size: .
D: .
J: TRBJ1-5
CDR3: CAWSGSGLFSPQPQHF
DNA: TGTGCCTGGAGTGGTAGTGGCCTTTTTTCCCCTCAGCCCCAGCATTTT

V: TRBV11-2
size: .
D: TRBD1
J: TRBJ1-1
CDR3: CANSGGPNTEAFF
DNA: TGTGCCAACTCAGGGGGCCCGAACACTGAAGCTTTCTTT

V: TRBV29-1
size: once
D: TRBD1
J: TRBJ1-5
CDR3: CSVAGQGNQPQHF
DNA: TGCAGCGTTGCGGGACAGGGAAACCAGCCCCAGCATTTT

V: TRBV5-1
size: .
D: TRBD1
J: TRBJ1-2
CDR3: CASSIDRVGGYTF
DNA: TGCGCCAGCAGCATTGACAGGGTGGGTGGCTACACCTTC

V: TRBV5-5
size: few
D: .
J: TRBJ1-2
CDR3: CASSLAGPAYGYTF
DNA: TGTGCCAGCAGCTTGGCAGGGCCTGCCTATGGCTACACCTTC

V: TRBV5-4
size: once
D: .
J: TRBJ2-1
CDR3: CASSHTSDEQFF
DNA: TGTGCCAGCAGCCACACTAGTGATGAGCAGTTCTTC

V: TRBV30
size: once
D: .
J: TRBJ1-2
CDR3: CAWSVFRGGGDGYTF
DNA: TGTGCCTGGAGTGTATTTAGGGGAGGGGGTGACGGCTACACCTTC

V: TRBV10-3
size: .
D: .
J: TRBJ2-7
CDR3: CAIKRAERRYEQYF
DNA: TGTGCCATCAAACGGGCGGAACGGAGGTACGAGCAGTACTTC

V: TRBV5-4
size: .
D: .
J: TRBJ1-1
CDR3: CASSSWTEGGDEAFF
DNA: TGTGCCAGCAGCTCTTGGACGGAGGGAGGCGATGAAGCTTTCTTT

V: TRBV18
size: few
D: .
J: TRBJ1-1
CDR3: CASSPRGVDTEAFF
DNA: TGTGCCAGCTCACCTCGCGGTGTTGACACTGAAGCTTTCTTT

V: TRBV5-1
size: .
D: .
J: TRBJ2-1
CDR3: CASSPAAKFTSYNEQFF
DNA: TGCGCCAGCAGCCCGGCTGCGAAATTTACCTCCTACAATGAGCAGTTCTTC

V: TRBV29-1
size: few
D: .
J: TRBJ2-1
CDR3: CSVDPVGGTYNEQFF
DNA: TGCAGCGTAGATCCCGTAGGGGGAACCTACAATGAGCAGTTCTTC